This passage covers 3 T cell receptor beta chains from one sample sequenced in a study of cytomegalovirus exposure and HLA in healthy donors. The PCR was carried out with 60 Vbeta primers and 13 Jbeta primers. Assay used: immunoSEQ multiplex PCR; TCRdb lists only in-frame clones, some missing. The data show approximately 180,000 clones, about 75% seen once. Sequencing used PBMCs. These receptors were obtained from a man in his forties or fifties in good health and CMV-seropositive.

This rearrangement joins TRBV29-1 to TRBJ2-1; D is undetermined. The V end was cut by 0 bases, the J end by 0 bases, with 12 bases between. The CDR3 is 16 amino acids. Per the germline V gene, CDR1 is SQVTM and CDR2 is ANQGSEA. For the CDR3, the DNA is TGCAGCGTTGAAGACGCAGCGAGGAGCTCCTACAATGAGCAGTTCTTC. It yields the protein CSVEDAARSSYNEQFF.

This clone was recorded a few times. The rearrangement uses TRBV28 and TRBJ2-7, with D maybe TRBD2 (6 bases). Trimming took 3 bases from V and 7 from J, leaving 10 bases between them. Germline CDR1 MDHEN, CDR2 SYDVKM. This CDR3 comprises 12 residues. CDR3 in amino acids: CASSFGGREQYF. As DNA, the CDR3 is TGTGCCAGCAGTTTCGGGGGTCGGGAGCAGTACTTC.

Details on this clone: The same CDR3 can be traced to other DNA sequences in this sample. CDR3 sequence: CASSLSGSSYNEQFF. The CDR3 DNA is TGCGCCAGCAGCTTGAGCGGGAGCTCCTACAATGAGCAGTTCTTC. The rearrangement uses TRBV5-1 and TRBJ2-1; 8 bases align to TRBD2. CDR1 and CDR2 from the germline V gene are SGHRS and YFSETQ. J lost 0 bases, V lost 1 base, and 0 bases had no gene match. The CDR3 runs to 15 residues.